The 27 T cell receptor beta chains given below trace back to one sample, sequenced in a study of blood T cell repertoires in COVID-19. Data came from immunoSEQ multiplex PCR; TCRdb stores just in-frame clones and leaves some out. The sample shows 250,000 to 300,000 clones, 85% to 90% of them seen only once. Sample: PBMCs or T cells enriched from blood (not recorded which). These receptors all come from a man aged 40-49 years who had recovered from COVID-19.

The chain is built from TRBV19 and TRBJ2-2, with D tentatively TRBD1 (6 bases). The CDR3 runs 17 residues. CDR1 and CDR2 from the germline V gene are LNHDA and SQIVND (reference sequence). Trimming took off 5 bases at V and 4 bases at J, with 20 bases between the two ends. The CDR3 DNA is TGTGCCAGTAGTGAAGGGACACCTCACCGGGGCACCGGGGAGCTGTTTTTT. It is translated as CASSEGTPHRGTGELFF.

J is TRBJ2-3 and V is TRBV5-4, with 12 nucleotides matching TRBD1. J was trimmed by 2 bases and V by 4 bases; bases with no gene match: 8. This CDR3 comprises 17 residues. Germline V CDR1 and CDR2: SGHNT, YYREEE (reference sequence). Here the CDR3 DNA reads TGTGCCAGCAGCCCTCAGTTGGGACAGGGGGCCACAGATACGCAGTATTTT. It yields the protein CASSPQLGQGATDTQYF.

This chain joins TRBV2 and TRBJ2-7; 10 positions agree with TRBD2. The CDR3 consists of 15 residues. V lost 7 bases and J lost 5; bases outside the gene matches: 11. Germline V gives CDR1 SNHLY, CDR2 FYNNEI. The DNA of the CDR3 is TGTGCCAGCAAAATAGCGGGAGGATCAAAGGACGAGCAGTACTTC. This sequence encodes CASKIAGGSKDEQYF.

V gene TRBV2 combines with J gene TRBJ1-2; the match to TRBD1 covers 8 bases. There are 14 residues in the CDR3. Trimming cost V 5 bases and J 4 bases; bases outside gene matches: 6. Germline CDR1 and CDR2: SNHLY and FYNNEI. CDR3 residues: CASSPGQGPYGYTF. DNA of the CDR3: TGTGCCAGCAGTCCCGGACAGGGTCCCTATGGCTACACCTTC.

The rearrangement uses TRBV14 and TRBJ2-7; TRBD2 aligns across 7 bases. CDR1 is SGHDN and CDR2 is FVKESK in the germline V gene. V dropped 4 bases and J dropped 1; count of bases not matched to a gene: 13. The CDR3 runs to 17 residues. In nucleotides, the CDR3 is TGTGCCAGCAGCCCAATTCTAAGCGGGATAGGGTCCTACGAGCAGTACTTC. Translation gives CASSPILSGIGSYEQYF.

This clone was observed a few times. The J gene is TRBJ1-6, the V gene TRBV28; 9 bases map to TRBD1. CDR3 length: 16 residues. V trimming: 4 bases; J trimming: 7 bases; junction bases outside the gene matches: 8. Germline assignment: CDR1 MDHEN and CDR2 SYDVKM. This CDR3 reads CASSSPGTGRNSPLHF. The DNA for the CDR3 is TGTGCCAGCAGTTCCCCCGGGACAGGGAGAAATTCACCCCTCCACTTT.

The chain recombines TRBV10-1 with TRBJ2-4; D perhaps matches TRBD2 (5 bases). V lost 0 bases and J 0 bases, leaving 9 bases between the germline ends. The CDR3 is made up of 16 amino acids. CDR1 is WNHNN, CDR2 SYGVQD, per germline (reference sequence). The DNA for the CDR3 is TGCGCCAGCAGTGAGTCGGTAGGACTAGCCAAAAACATTCAGTACTTC. This encodes CASSESVGLAKNIQYF.

The count of this clone is one. The V and J genes are TRBV28 and TRBJ1-6; 7 bases align to TRBD1. CDR1 is MDHEN and CDR2 is SYDVKM in the germline V gene. After removal of 6 bases from V and 0 bases from J, the junction contained 5 bases not matched to a gene. This CDR3 is built from 16 residues. CDR3 in amino acids: CASRPGGSSYNSPLHF. The CDR3 DNA is TGTGCCAGCAGACCAGGGGGTAGCTCCTATAATTCACCCCTCCACTTT.

This chain links TRBV9 with TRBJ2-2; 7 nucleotides agree with TRBD1. Germline loops: CDR1 SGDLS, CDR2 YYNGEE. The CDR3 sequence is 17 residues long. V lost 3 bases to trimming and J lost 6 bases; unmatched junction nucleotides: 14. The CDR3 DNA is TGTGCCAGCAGCGGACGGGACAGCCCGACGGAATCCGGGGAGCTGTTTTTT. It encodes CASSGRDSPTESGELFF.

The chain employs TRBV6-1 and TRBJ2-2; the D is unclear. V was pared by 4 bases and J by 0 bases, with 9 bases between. CDR3 length: 15 residues. Germline CDR1 is MNHNS and CDR2 is SASEGT. CDR3 DNA: TGTGCCAGCAGTGGAGCTAGTCCGAACACCGGGGAGCTGTTTTTT. This sequence encodes CASSGASPNTGELFF.

This chain links TRBV6-5 with TRBJ1-2; D not certain. CDR1 is MNHEY and CDR2 is SVGAGI in the germline V gene. The CDR3 is made up of 12 amino acids. The ends were cut back, 2 bases at V and 6 bases at J, with 7 bases in the middle. The CDR3 DNA follows: TGTGCCAGCAGTTACGGGCAAAATGGCTACACCTTC. It codes for CASSYGQNGYTF.

This clone is a singleton in its sample. CDR3: CASSGRPTGPLAKNIQYF. For the CDR3, the DNA is TGCGCCAGCAGTGGGAGGCCGACAGGGCCACTAGCCAAAAACATTCAGTACTTC. V and J are TRBV10-1 and TRBJ2-4; TRBD1 matches 7 bases. The CDR3 has 18 residues. V shed 4 bases, J shed 0 bases, and the junction held 12 bases outside the gene matches. Germline CDR1 WNHNN, CDR2 SYGVQD (reference sequence).

The rearrangement links TRBV29-1 to TRBJ2-3; 13 bases fit TRBD2. The CDR3 spans 14 residues. V trimming: 7 bases; J trimming: 6 bases; junction bases outside the gene matches: 7. Germline-derived CDR1 and CDR2 are SQVTM and ANQGSEA. DNA for the CDR3: TGCAGCGGAAGGACTAGCGGGAGTGGTGATACGCAGTATTTT. Protein product: CSGRTSGSGDTQYF.

This clone was observed a few times. This chain connects TRBV25-1 to TRBJ2-3; 7 bases align to TRBD1. J lost 2 bases, V lost 2 bases, and 7 bases had no gene match. This CDR3 contains 16 residues. The germline gives CDR1 MGHDK, CDR2 SYGVNS. The CDR3 reads CASSEPGGYHTDTQYF. The CDR3 DNA sequence: TGTGCCAGCAGTGAACCAGGGGGTTATCACACAGATACGCAGTATTTT.

CDR3 sequence (DNA): TGTGCCAGCAGCAAACCGGGACTAGCGGGAGAAGACGGGGAGCTGTTTTTT. It specifies CASSKPGLAGEDGELFF. The chain recombines TRBV7-2 with TRBJ2-2; 14 positions agree with TRBD2. Per the germline V gene, CDR1 is SGHTA and CDR2 is FQGNSA. With V trimmed by 5 bases and J by 7 bases, 9 bases remained unmatched. The CDR3 is made up of 17 amino acids.

V usage is TRBV6-1 and J usage is TRBJ1-4; TRBD1 agrees at 9 bases. This CDR3 is 16 amino acids long. The germline CDR1 and CDR2 sequences are MNHNS and SASEGT. V trimming: 0 bases; J trimming: 7 bases; junction bases outside the gene matches: 6. As DNA, the CDR3 is TGTGCCAGCAGTGAAGCGCTTAAACAGGGGGCTGAAAAACTGTTTTTT. Protein: CASSEALKQGAEKLFF.

The chain recombines TRBV6-2 or TRBV6-3 with TRBJ1-5; D is perhaps TRBD1 (6 bases). Trimming removed 6 bases from V and 0 bases from J, with 24 bases in between. There are 19 residues in the CDR3. Germline-derived CDR1 and CDR2 are MNHEY and SVGEGT. The DNA of the CDR3 is TGTGCCAGCAGCAGACGACCGACCAGGGGACTATTTAGCAATCAGCCCCAGCATTTT. Translation gives CASSRRPTRGLFSNQPQHF.

This sequence joins TRBV7-3 and TRBJ2-1; 8 nucleotides align to TRBD2. V lost 5 bases to trimming and J lost 6 bases; unmatched junction nucleotides: 9. The length of the CDR3 is 15 residues. Per germline, CDR1 SGHTA and CDR2 FQGTGA. In nucleotides, the CDR3 is TGTGCCAGCAGCAATAGCGGGAACCCATTCAATGAGCAGTTCTTC. The encoded protein is CASSNSGNPFNEQFF.

The chain joins TRBV7-3 to TRBJ2-2, with a tentative D call TRBD2 (6 bases). There are 12 residues in the CDR3. V gave up 3 bases and J gave up 7 bases, with 6 bases separating them. Germline CDR1 reads SGHTA; CDR2 reads FQGTGA. The chain's CDR3 is CASSFGGGELFF. The CDR3 nucleotides are TGTGCCAGCAGCTTCGGGGGCGGGGAGCTGTTTTTT.

The V and J genes are TRBV11-2 and TRBJ1-5; 7 positions agree with TRBD1. The V and J ends lost 5 bases and 1 base, in that order; junction bases with no gene match: 5. This CDR3 has 15 residues. The germline V gene has CDR1 SGHAT and CDR2 FQNNGV. In DNA form, the CDR3 reads TGTGCCAGCAGCAACGGGACAGCCAGCAATCAGCCCCAGCATTTT. Translation gives CASSNGTASNQPQHF. Full variable domain (missing parts from reference TRBV11-2 and TRBJ1-5): EAGVAQSPRYKIIEKRQSVAFWCNPISGHATLYWYQQILGQGPKLLIQFQNNGVVDDSQLPKDRFSAERLKGVDSTLKIQPAKLEDSAVYLCASSNGTASNQPQHFGDGTRLSIL.

V and J are TRBV10-2 and TRBJ1-6, with TRBD1 identical over 8 bases. The CDR3 is made up of 15 amino acids. J lost 7 bases, V lost 2 bases, and 4 bases had no gene match. CDR1 WSHSY and CDR2 SAAADI come from the germline V gene. As DNA, the CDR3 is TGCGCCAGCAGTGAGAGGTCAGGGGGCAATTCACCCCTCCACTTT. Its translation is CASSERSGGNSPLHF.

The V call is TRBV28, the J call TRBJ2-1; a weak D match, TRBD1 (5 bases). Trimming stripped 3 bases from V and 5 bases from J, with 17 bases between. Germline lookup yields CDR1 MDHEN and CDR2 SYDVKM. The CDR3 is 16 amino acids. The CDR3 bases are TGTGCCAGCAGTTTTCCCCCACAGGACGCCCACAATGAGCAGTTCTTC. Its protein is CASSFPPQDAHNEQFF.

The rearrangement joins TRBV7-8 to TRBJ1-6; TRBD1 agrees at 7 bases. After removal of 5 bases from V and 7 bases from J, the junction contained 8 bases not matched to a gene. The CDR3 loop spans 15 amino acids. Germline CDR1 reads SGHVS; CDR2 reads FQNEAQ. The CDR3 spells CASSARWDSNSPLHF. The CDR3 DNA reads TGTGCCAGCAGCGCGAGATGGGACAGCAATTCACCCCTCCACTTT.

The chain carries TRBV21-1 and TRBJ2-2; TRBD1, the D gene given by the table, was not confirmed from the DNA. TRBV21-1 has pseudogene status. The CDR3 is 17 residues long. This CDR3 reads CASRTTGFRQNTGELFF. CDR3 nucleotides: TGTGCCAGCAGAACTACAGGGTTTCGCCAGAACACCGGGGAGCTGTTTTTT.

This clone was picked up one time. This rearrangement joins TRBV30 to TRBJ1-2, with TRBD1 as a possible D gene (6 bases). The V gene's germline CDR1 is GTSNPN and CDR2 SVGIG (reference sequence). Trimming shortened V by 2 bases and J by 3 bases, and 10 bases separated the two germline ends. The CDR3 loop spans 13 amino acids. This chain's CDR3 is CAWSRGQYYGYTF. The CDR3 DNA reads as TGTGCCTGGAGTAGAGGACAGTACTATGGCTACACCTTC.

This chain connects TRBV5-1 to TRBJ2-1, with D unclear. Germline assignment: CDR1 SGHRS and CDR2 YFSETQ. The CDR3 length is 17 residues. V was clipped by 0 bases and J by 4 bases, with 17 bases between them. The CDR3, as DNA: TGCGCCAGCAGCTTGGGGATAGCTCGGCAGCGATACAATGAGCAGTTCTTC. Its translation: CASSLGIARQRYNEQFF.

The chain employs TRBV18 and TRBJ1-2; D is ambiguous. In germline, CDR1 is KGHSH, CDR2 LQKENI. V lost 6 bases, J lost 8 bases, and 10 bases lay in between. There are 11 residues in the CDR3. In DNA, the CDR3 is TGTGCCAGCTCCCACGGTGAGGGCTACACCTTC. Translation: CASSHGEGYTF.